The 14 T cell receptor beta chains reported below all come from one sample, sequenced in a study of cytomegalovirus exposure and HLA in healthy donors. The PCR ran on 60 Vbeta and 13 Jbeta primers. Clones were sequenced by immunoSEQ multiplex PCR, and TCRdb holds only the in-frame ones, with some missing. Of under 150,000 clones listed, roughly four fifths are singletons. The sequenced material came from PBMCs. The receptors originated from a woman aged 18-30 years in good health and CMV-seronegative.

The sample holds one count of this clone. The rearrangement links TRBV5-8 to TRBJ2-1; possibly TRBD1 for D (5 bases). V dropped 2 bases and J dropped 7 bases, with 13 bases sitting between them. In germline, CDR1 is SGHTS, CDR2 YDEGEE. This CDR3 has 14 amino acids. The CDR3 DNA reads TGTGCCAGCAGCTTACGAACAGGAGCTAATGAGCAGTTCTTC. It codes for CASSLRTGANEQFF.

The chain links TRBV5-1 to TRBJ2-3, with D possibly matching TRBD2 (7 bases). This CDR3 comprises 17 residues. Germline V CDR1 and CDR2: SGHRS, YFSETQ. V gave up 0 bases and J gave up 1 base, with 15 bases separating them. The CDR3 protein is CASSLDIGGAGTDTQYF. DNA for the CDR3: TGCGCCAGCAGCTTGGATATTGGGGGGGCAGGCACAGATACGCAGTATTTT.

This chain joins TRBV5-6 and TRBJ1-1; TRBD1 agrees at 7 bases. Looked up from germline, CDR1 is SGHDT and CDR2 is YYEEEE. The J segment lost 11 bases and the V segment lost 0 bases, leaving 7 bases of the junction unmatched. CDR3 length: 13 amino acids. This chain's CDR3 is CASSLVGGESAFF. The CDR3 DNA is TGTGCCAGCAGCTTGGTAGGGGGCGAGAGCGCTTTCTTT. The full variable domain, completed using reference TRBV5-6 and TRBJ1-1, is DAGVTQSPTHLIKTRGQQVTLRCSPKSGHDTVSWYQQALGQGPQFIFQYYEEEERQRGNFPDRFSGHQFPNYSSELNVNALLLGDSALYLCASSLVGGESAFFGQGTRLTVV.

CDR3 DNA: TGTGCCAGCAGTCCGCTCGGGGGATCCGGGGAGACCCAGTACTTC. This sequence encodes CASSPLGGSGETQYF. The chain recombines TRBV27 with TRBJ2-5, with D possibly TRBD2 on 6 matching bases. Looked up from germline, CDR1 is MNHEY and CDR2 is SMNVEV (reference sequence). CDR3 length: 15 amino acids. Trimming took off 5 bases at V and 5 bases at J, with 18 bases between the two ends.

The chain employs TRBV4-1 and TRBJ2-5; 7 bases are shared with TRBD2. CDR3 length equals 16 residues. Trimming at V came to 2 bases and at J to 1 base, leaving 7 bases not matched to a gene. CDR1 and CDR2 (germline): MGHRA, YSYEKL. In DNA, the CDR3 is TGCGCCAGCAGCCAAAGCGGACTAGTTTTCCAAGAGACCCAGTACTTC. It translates to CASSQSGLVFQETQYF.

V gene TRBV1 combines with J gene TRBJ2-3; the table gives TRBD1 as D, unverified against the DNA. TRBV1 has pseudogene status. CDR3 size: 16 residues. CDR3 bases: TGCACCAGCAGCCTAAAAGAGGGACAGAGCACAGATACGCAGTATTTT. Translation gives CTSSLKEGQSTDTQYF.

Comments on this clone: The conserved phenylalanine or tryptophan is not found at the CDR3 terminus, so this likely reflects a read error. The gene calls are TRBV28 and TRBJ1-5, with 7 bases fitting TRBD1. V was pared by 4 bases and J by 5 bases, with 11 bases of the junction left unmatched. The CDR3 totals 16 residues. Germline V lookup: CDR1 MDHEN, CDR2 SYDVKM. In nucleotides, the CDR3 is TGTGCCAGCAGTTCACCCGCAGGAGGGGGCGATCAGCCCCAGCATGTT. This translates into CASSSPAGGGDQPQHV.

This clone was seen a few times. The chain recombines TRBV28 with TRBJ1-2, with 10 nucleotides matching TRBD1. CDR3 length: 15 residues. V lost 7 bases to trimming and J lost 6 bases; unmatched junction nucleotides: 11. CDR1 is MDHEN and CDR2 is SYDVKM in the germline V gene. CDR3 coding DNA: TGTGCCAGCATCACTAGGGACAGGGGTAGGAATGGCTACACCTTC. It encodes CASITRDRGRNGYTF.

The V and J genes are TRBV2 and TRBJ1-1; a possible D gene is TRBD1 (5 bases). CDR1 is SNHLY, CDR2 FYNNEI, per germline. V lost 4 bases to trimming and J lost 5 bases, with 11 bases between them. The CDR3 runs to 13 residues. The CDR3 protein is CASSVLTVTEAFF. The DNA of the CDR3 is TGTGCCAGCAGTGTTTTGACAGTGACTGAAGCTTTCTTT. The full variable domain, with the rest looked up from reference TRBV2 and TRBJ1-1, is EPEVTQTPSHQVTQMGQEVILRCVPISNHLYFYWYRQILGQKVEFLVSFYNNEISEKSEIFDDQFSVERPDGSNFTLKIRSTKLEDSAMYFCASSVLTVTEAFFGQGTRLTVV.

V and J are TRBV7-9 and TRBJ2-3, with unresolved D. Germline V gene data show CDR1 as SEHNR and CDR2 as FQNEAQ (reference sequence). V dropped 4 bases and J dropped 0 bases, with 11 bases sitting between them. This CDR3 spans 15 amino acids. CDR3 bases: TGTGCCAGCAGCTGGGCCGCCCCTAGCACAGATACGCAGTATTTT. This gives the protein CASSWAAPSTDTQYF.

This clone was counted once. The chain joins TRBV5-4 to TRBJ2-5; a weak D match, TRBD1 (6 bases). This CDR3 is built from 14 residues. Trimming shortened V by 0 bases and J by 5 bases, and 11 bases separated the two germline ends. Germline values: CDR1 SGHNT, CDR2 YYREEE (reference sequence). The CDR3 DNA follows: TGTGCCAGCAGCTTGGCCACAGGGACGGAGACCCAGTACTTC. Translated, it gives CASSLATGTETQYF.

This clone came up a few times. The CDR3 bases are TGCGCCAGCAGCTTGCGGGGAGGGTCTAGCGGGAGAGAGACCCAGTACTTC. Translation: CASSLRGGSSGRETQYF. The gene calls are TRBV5-1 and TRBJ2-5, with TRBD2 matching 10 bases. The junction had 10 bases not matched to a gene; V was cut back by 1 base and J by 4 bases. This CDR3 has 17 residues. Germline-derived CDR1 and CDR2 are SGHRS and YFSETQ.

The chain employs TRBV2 and TRBJ1-6, with D unresolved. Germline CDR1 and CDR2: SNHLY and FYNNEI. The CDR3 is made up of 13 amino acids. V was clipped by 7 bases and J by 5 bases, with 9 bases between them. This CDR3 reads CASNQKDNSPLHF. CDR3 DNA: TGTGCCAGCAACCAGAAAGATAATTCACCCCTCCACTTT.

This clone was counted between two and nine times. This rearrangement joins TRBV7-6 to TRBJ2-2; 9 bases match TRBD1. Looked up from germline, CDR1 is SGHVS and CDR2 is FNYEAQ. This CDR3 comprises 14 residues. With 2 bases clipped from V and 6 bases from J, the junction kept 1 base outside the gene matches. DNA of the CDR3: TGTGCCAGCAGCTTAACAGGGGGCTCCGGGGAGCTGTTTTTT. It yields the protein CASSLTGGSGELFF.